This T cell receptor (beta chain) was recovered during a study of blood T cell repertoires in COVID-19. For the study at large: Material from acute and convalescent COVID-19 was sourced from the United States, Italy and Spain. T cells, B-cell-depleted T cells, or PBMCs supplied cDNA or gDNA.

This CDR3 spans 16 amino acids. Germline CDR1 is GTSNPN and CDR2 is SVGIG (reference sequence). V shed 4 bases, J shed 2 bases, and the junction held 14 bases outside the gene matches. This clone was counted a single time. Generated by immunoSEQ multiplex PCR, the TCRdb table keeps only in-frame clones and is missing some. This table holds some 140,000 clones, 70% to 85% found once. V usage is TRBV30 and J usage is TRBJ2-7, with TRBD2 matching 7 bases. Sequencing input: peripheral blood. This receptor was obtained from a woman in her sixties or seventies with acute or convalescent COVID-19. In DNA, the CDR3 is TGTGCCTGGAACCCCCGGGGGGACTGGGTCCCCTACGAGCAGTACTTC. Its translation: CAWNPRGDWVPYEQYF.